This T cell receptor (beta chain) was recovered during a study of early T cells in non-severe SARS-CoV-2 infection. Across the study: With bulk RNA from unsorted whole blood as input, sequencing yielded unpaired chains.

V was cut by 0 bases and J by 2 bases, with 9 bases left in between. Per germline, CDR1 SGDLS and CDR2 YYNGEE. CDR3 length: 15 amino acids. A single record per CDR3 protein comes from TCRdb applying MiXCR to the 5' RACE reads. The repertoire holds approximately 83,000 distinct CDR3 sequences, with 11% to 15% as singletons. This clonotype has a count of ten or more. Sequencing input: whole blood. This chain links TRBV9 with TRBJ2-4; D uncertain. This clonotype was sampled from an adult who was a healthcare worker with PCR-confirmed SARS-CoV-2 infection or an uninfected control (not recorded which). In DNA, the CDR3 is TGTGCCAGCAGCGTAGATGGAAAAACCAAAAACATTCAGTACTTC. This codes for CASSVDGKTKNIQYF.